Each of the 6 T cell receptor beta chains below was sequenced from the same sample in a study of cytomegalovirus exposure and HLA in healthy donors. Use of 60 Vbeta and 13 Jbeta primers characterized the PCR. Using immunoSEQ multiplex PCR, the repertoire was profiled, and TCRdb retains in-frame clones only, with some absent. The sample comprises about 94,000 clones, roughly 80% of which are singletons, and 10% to 13% rests with the top ten. The sequencing input was PBMCs. The receptors derive from a human donor in good health.

The gene calls are TRBV5-1 and TRBJ2-7; 9 nucleotides agree with TRBD1. J gave up 4 bases and V 7 bases, and 9 bases lay outside the gene matches. Germline loops: CDR1 SGHRS, CDR2 YFSETQ. This CDR3 spans 14 amino acids. CDR3 sequence: CASGTGGRIYEQYF. Written as DNA, the CDR3 is TGCGCCAGCGGCACAGGGGGCCGTATTTACGAGCAGTACTTC. The complete variable domain, with remaining parts taken from reference TRBV5-1 and TRBJ2-7, reads KAGVTQTPRYLIKTRGQQVTLSCSPISGHRSVSWYQQTPGQGLQFLFEYFSETQRNKGNFPGRFSGRQFSNSRSEMNVSTLELGDSALYLCASGTGGRIYEQYFGPGTRLTVT.

The chain carries TRBV13 and TRBJ2-1, with 8 positions matching TRBD2. The CDR3 contains 15 residues. With V trimmed by 5 bases and J by 8 bases, 11 bases remained unmatched. Germline V gene sequence: CDR1 PRHDT, CDR2 FYEKMQ (reference sequence). The CDR3 nucleotides are TGTGCCAGCAGCCAGCCTACTAGCGGCGGCGATGAGCAGTTCTTC. Amino acids: CASSQPTSGGDEQFF.

The V and J genes are TRBV5-1 and TRBJ2-2, with 10 positions matching TRBD1. Germline V gene lookup returns CDR1 SGHRS and CDR2 YFSETQ. V lost 4 bases, J lost 7 bases, and 4 bases stayed unmatched. The CDR3 is 14 residues long. CDR3 sequence reads: CASSGQGDDGELFF. The CDR3 DNA reads as TGCGCCAGCAGCGGACAGGGGGATGACGGGGAGCTGTTTTTT.

V and J are TRBV10-1 and TRBJ2-2; TRBD2 matches 12 bases. Germline trimming cut 3 bases from V and 3 bases from J; bases unmatched to any gene: 2. This CDR3 spans 16 amino acids. The germline V gene encodes CDR1 WNHNN and CDR2 SYGVQD (reference sequence). CDR3 bases: TGCGCCAGCAGTGATGCTAGCGGGGGGGACACCGGGGAGCTGTTTTTT. Its translation is CASSDASGGDTGELFF.

The rearrangement uses TRBV7-2 and TRBJ1-2, with TRBD1 identical over 10 bases. CDR1 is SGHTA, CDR2 FQGNSA, per germline. J was trimmed by 7 bases and V by 3 bases; bases with no gene match: 11. The CDR3 has 16 amino acids. The CDR3 DNA follows: TGTGCCAGCAGCTTCGCCTCCGGGACAGGGGTCTTTGGCTACACCTTC. Translated, it gives CASSFASGTGVFGYTF.

The chain links TRBV5-1 to TRBJ2-5; 7 nucleotides agree with TRBD2. The CDR3 covers 15 residues. Looked up from germline, CDR1 is SGHRS and CDR2 is YFSETQ. Losses at the gene ends were 4 bases for V and 1 base for J; bases not matched to a gene: 7. The CDR3 protein is CASSPGGSSQETQYF. CDR3 coding DNA: TGCGCCAGCAGCCCGGGGGGATCTAGCCAAGAGACCCAGTACTTC.